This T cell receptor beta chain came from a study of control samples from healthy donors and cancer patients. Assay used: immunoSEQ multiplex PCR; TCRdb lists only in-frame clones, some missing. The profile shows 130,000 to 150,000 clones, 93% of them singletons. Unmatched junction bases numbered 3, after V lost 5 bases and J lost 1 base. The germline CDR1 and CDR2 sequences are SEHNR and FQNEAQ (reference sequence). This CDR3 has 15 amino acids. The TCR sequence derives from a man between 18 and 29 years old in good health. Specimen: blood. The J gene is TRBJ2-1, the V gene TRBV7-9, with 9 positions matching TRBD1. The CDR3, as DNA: TGTGCCAGCAGCCTGGGACAGGGATCCTACAATGAGCAGTTCTTC. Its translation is CASSLGQGSYNEQFF.